This T cell receptor beta chain emerged from a study of blood T cell repertoires in COVID-19. Turning to the study itself: Spain, Italy and the United States supplied samples that represented acute and convalescent COVID-19.

Original analysis: Reference gene primer amplification gave estimated nucleated cell counts. Assay: immunoSEQ multiplex PCR; the TCRdb copy retains only in-frame clones and omits some. The DNA gave D and trimming, while V, J and clone size come from that table. The profile covers fewer than 200,000 clones, with roughly 79% appearing a single time and roughly an eighth taken by the ten largest. Seattle patients were enrolled while actively infected and followed longitudinally. Germline V gene sequence: CDR1 SGHNT, CDR2 YYREEE (reference sequence). The CDR3 length is 16 residues. The J segment lost 5 bases and the V segment lost 0 bases, leaving 10 bases of the junction unmatched.

The clonotype was recovered from an elderly woman with COVID-19, enrolled during active disease. The rearrangement links TRBV5-4 to TRBJ2-5, with 7 bases identical to TRBD2. The sample consisted of peripheral blood. CDR3 coding DNA: TGTGCCAGCAGCTTGGGGTCTAGCGGATTTTCGGAGACCCAGTACTTC. Translating it yields CASSLGSSGFSETQYF.